The 11 T cell receptor beta chains presented below share a single source sample, sequenced in a study of T-cell reconstitution after alpha-beta-depleted transplantation in children. Preparation of the TCRbeta library was carried out with unique molecular identifiers. TCRdb used MiXCR to reprocess the PCR reads, holding one entry per CDR3 protein. The profile covers fewer than 750,000 distinct CDR3 sequences, with 23% appearing a single time and roughly 15% taken by the ten largest. The sequenced sample was PBMCs, mostly from graft donor cells, obtained 360 days after TCRalphabeta/CD19-depleted stem cell transplant. These TCRs come from a boy under three years old who had a stem cell transplant for acute myeloid leukemia, so the T cells may come from the graft donor.

This clonotype was counted ten times or more. The rearrangement joins TRBV29-1 to TRBJ2-4; D gene uncertain. CDR1 is SQVTM and CDR2 is ANQGSEA in the germline V gene. This CDR3 comprises 15 residues. Trimming left V 4 bases short and J 0 bases short, with 13 bases between. The CDR3 loop reads CSVVIDFVAKNIQYF. The DNA of the CDR3 is TGCAGCGTTGTGATAGATTTCGTAGCCAAAAACATTCAGTACTTC.

This clonotype was observed a few times. V is TRBV12-3 or TRBV12-4 and J is TRBJ1-2; perhaps TRBD1 as D (6 bases). This CDR3 region has 15 residues. V was pared by 0 bases and J by 7 bases, with 15 bases between. The CDR3 nucleotides are TGTGCCAGCAGTTTAGCGGGGAACGGGGGCCGTGGCTACACCTTC. It codes for CASSLAGNGGRGYTF.

J is TRBJ2-3 and V is TRBV6-2 or TRBV6-3; no reliable D call. In germline, CDR1 is MNHEY, CDR2 SVGEGT. Trimming cost V 7 bases and J 2 bases, with 13 bases left between them. CDR3 length equals 14 residues. This chain's CDR3 is CASTAVTHTDTQYF. The CDR3 bases are TGTGCCAGCACCGCAGTAACCCACACAGATACGCAGTATTTT.

This clonotype appeared a few times. The V gene is TRBV20-1, the J gene TRBJ1-5; D is unclear. This CDR3 has 15 residues. Germline values: CDR1 DFQATT, CDR2 SNEGSKA (reference sequence). CDR3 protein: CGVRREGYSNQPQHF. The CDR3, as DNA: TGCGGTGTGAGGCGGGAGGGCTATAGCAATCAGCCCCAGCATTTT.

This clonotype was seen a handful of times. This chain links TRBV20-1 with TRBJ2-3, with TRBD1 as a possible D gene (5 bases). The germline V gene encodes CDR1 DFQATT and CDR2 SNEGSKA (reference sequence). The CDR3 length is 13 residues. V gave up 8 bases and J gave up 2 bases, with 14 bases separating them. CDR3 in DNA: TGCAGTCCTAAGTTGACAGACACAGATACGCAGTATTTT. Translated: CSPKLTDTDTQYF.

This clonotype showed up many times. V and J are TRBV20-1 and TRBJ2-3; 7 nucleotides agree with TRBD1. Germline loops: CDR1 DFQATT, CDR2 SNEGSKA (reference sequence). The J segment lost 2 bases and the V segment lost 6 bases, leaving 5 bases of the junction unmatched. The CDR3 has 13 amino acids. The CDR3 DNA reads as TGCAGTGCAAAGGGGGCACTCACAGATACGCAGTATTTT. Residues: CSAKGALTDTQYF.

This clonotype showed up just a few times. The chain recombines TRBV20-1 with TRBJ1-2; no clear D gene. Trimming took 4 bases from V and 1 from J, leaving 10 bases between them. The CDR3 is 13 residues long. The germline V gene has CDR1 DFQATT and CDR2 SNEGSKA (reference sequence). The CDR3 nucleotides read TGCAGTGCTACCCGCCGGGTTAACTATGGCTACACCTTC. This translates into CSATRRVNYGYTF.

The chain is built from TRBV18 and TRBJ2-5, with 9 bases identical to TRBD1. This CDR3 has 17 amino acids. Per the germline V gene, CDR1 is KGHSH and CDR2 is LQKENI. The junction had 15 bases not matched to a gene; V was cut back by 5 bases and J by 5 bases. CDR3 sequence: CASSDRTGTGRKETQYF. The CDR3 nucleotides read TGTGCCAGCTCAGATAGGACCGGGACAGGGAGGAAGGAGACCCAGTACTTC.

This clonotype was observed many times. The V and J genes are TRBV11-2 and TRBJ2-3; no clear D. The germline V gene encodes CDR1 SGHAT and CDR2 FQNNGV. This CDR3 contains 15 residues. V dropped 5 bases and J dropped 0 bases, with 12 bases sitting between them. The CDR3 spells CASSKNTHSTDTQYF. The CDR3, as DNA: TGTGCCAGCAGCAAAAATACTCACAGCACAGATACGCAGTATTTT.

The table lists this clonotype with many counts. V usage is TRBV25-1 and J usage is TRBJ1-1, with 11 bases fitting TRBD1. Trimming at V came to 6 bases and at J to 11 bases, leaving 5 bases not matched to a gene. The V gene's germline CDR1 is MGHDK and CDR2 SYGVNS. This CDR3 is built from 12 residues. CDR3 residues: CASSGQGAGAFF. CDR3 nucleotides: TGTGCCAGCAGCGGACAGGGGGCCGGTGCTTTCTTT.

The V call is TRBV6-6, the J call TRBJ2-7, with D possibly matching TRBD2 (6 bases). Trimming removed 6 bases from V and 2 bases from J, with 11 bases in between. Germline lookup yields CDR1 MNHNY and CDR2 SVGAGI (reference sequence). The CDR3 consists of 13 residues. The CDR3 spells CASSPQRAYEQYF. The CDR3 DNA sequence: TGTGCCAGCAGCCCCCAGCGGGCCTACGAGCAGTACTTC.